These 18 T cell receptor beta chains were all obtained from the same sample, sequenced in a study of shared clonotypes between healthy human individuals. Naive CD8 cells lacked CD45RO and underwent positive selection for CCR7, leaving out terminally differentiated effector memory CD45RA+ cells. Clones were sequenced by immunoSEQ multiplex PCR, and TCRdb holds only the in-frame ones, with some missing. The sample lists more than 550,000 clones, 90% to 95% occurring once. Specimen: naive CD8+ T cells sorted from blood. Source of these receptors: a man aged 25-45 years in good health.

The chain carries TRBV9 and TRBJ1-1; possible D gene TRBD1, 5 bases. From germline, CDR1 is SGDLS and CDR2 YYNGEE. This CDR3 comprises 16 residues. V lost 3 bases, J lost 4 bases, and 19 bases lay in between. The CDR3 region is CASSAYYQGRGTEAFF. As DNA, the CDR3 is TGTGCCAGCAGCGCCTACTATCAGGGCCGTGGCACTGAAGCTTTCTTT. Variable domain in full (rest from reference TRBV9 and TRBJ1-1): DSGVTQTPKHLITATGQRVTLRCSPRSGDLSVYWYQQSLDQGLQFLIQYYNGEERAKGNILERFSAQQFPDLHSELNLSSLELGDSALYFCASSAYYQGRGTEAFFGQGTRLTVV.

Regarding this clone: Sequence at one end of the junction differs from germline and may be a read error. The chain joins TRBV4-3 to TRBJ1-1; D is unresolved. The CDR3 runs 13 residues. In germline, CDR1 is LGHNA, CDR2 YSLEER. CDR3 protein: CASSQDYPTESFF. CDR3 DNA: TGCGCCAGCAGCCAAGATTACCCCACTGAATCTTTCTTT.

The chain employs TRBV30 and TRBJ2-3, with D possibly being TRBD2 (5 bases). Trimming took off 4 bases at V and 2 bases at J, with 19 bases between the two ends. The germline CDR1 and CDR2 sequences are GTSNPN and SVGIG (reference sequence). The CDR3 covers 16 residues. The DNA for the CDR3 is TGTGCCTGGACACCTTGGCGGGTGACTCCCACAGATACGCAGTATTTT. Protein product: CAWTPWRVTPTDTQYF.

This chain links TRBV27 with TRBJ2-4; D possibly corresponds to TRBD2 (5 bases). The CDR3 totals 17 residues. The V end lost 4 bases, the J end lost 7 bases, and 23 bases lay between the germline ends. Germline V gene lookup returns CDR1 MNHEY and CDR2 SMNVEV (reference sequence). CDR3 DNA: TGTGCCAGCAGTTCTGGGGAGATCGGCCAGTCGGTTAACATTCAGTACTTC. It codes for CASSSGEIGQSVNIQYF.

The chain uses TRBV18 and TRBJ2-5, with 11 positions matching TRBD2. Germline CDR1 is KGHSH and CDR2 is LQKENI. The CDR3 runs 17 residues. V shed 2 bases, J shed 7 bases, and the junction held 12 bases outside the gene matches. The CDR3 DNA is TGTGCCAGCTCACCAGTCTCTGGGACTAGCGGTCGGAGGACCCAGTACTTC. It encodes CASSPVSGTSGRRTQYF.

V usage is TRBV4-1 and J usage is TRBJ2-3; TRBD2 agrees at 11 bases. The CDR3 length is 15 residues. Germline trimming cut 3 bases from V and 5 bases from J; bases unmatched to any gene: 4. Germline V lookup: CDR1 MGHRA, CDR2 YSYEKL. CDR3: CASSHLGLAGDTQYF. DNA of the CDR3: TGCGCCAGCAGCCATCTCGGACTAGCGGGAGATACGCAGTATTTT.

V gene TRBV4-3 combines with J gene TRBJ1-5, with D possibly matching TRBD1 (5 bases). This CDR3 contains 16 residues. The germline V and J ends were trimmed by 0 bases and 4 bases, with 13 bases remaining between them. The germline CDR1 and CDR2 sequences are LGHNA and YSLEER. CDR3 in DNA: TGCGCCAGCAGCCAAGAAGGCCCGGGGGGAAATCAGCCCCAGCATTTT. This codes for CASSQEGPGGNQPQHF.

J is TRBJ2-2 and V is TRBV5-6; possibly TRBD2 for D (5 bases). CDR3 length: 14 amino acids. The germline gives CDR1 SGHDT, CDR2 YYEEEE. The CDR3: CAEVAPGNTGELFF. In nucleotides, the CDR3 is TGTGCTGAGGTAGCCCCGGGAAACACCGGGGAGCTGTTTTTT.

The chain employs TRBV19 and TRBJ2-5; the match to TRBD2 covers 7 bases. The junction had 7 bases not matched to a gene; V was cut back by 5 bases and J by 4 bases. Germline V gene sequence: CDR1 LNHDA, CDR2 SQIVND (reference sequence). This CDR3 is built from 14 residues. CDR3: CASSEAGWVETQYF. The CDR3 coding sequence is TGTGCCAGTAGTGAAGCGGGATGGGTAGAGACCCAGTACTTC.

This clone was observed a single time. The chain employs TRBV9 and TRBJ2-1; D might be TRBD2 (6 bases). Trimming left V 2 bases short and J 4 bases short, with 10 bases between. This CDR3 comprises 14 residues. Germline CDR1 reads SGDLS; CDR2 reads YYNGEE. The chain's CDR3 is CASSVEGLYNEQFF. The DNA of the CDR3 is TGTGCCAGCAGCGTGGAGGGGCTTTACAATGAGCAGTTCTTC. The whole variable domain, filled in from reference TRBV9 and TRBJ2-1, reads DSGVTQTPKHLITATGQRVTLRCSPRSGDLSVYWYQQSLDQGLQFLIQYYNGEERAKGNILERFSAQQFPDLHSELNLSSLELGDSALYFCASSVEGLYNEQFFGPGTRLTVL.

The V call is TRBV28, the J call TRBJ2-1; 8 bases map to TRBD2. With 4 bases clipped from V and 0 bases from J, the junction kept 2 bases outside the gene matches. The germline V gene encodes CDR1 MDHEN and CDR2 SYDVKM. CDR3 length: 15 amino acids. In DNA form, the CDR3 reads TGTGCCAGCAGTTATGCGGGAGGCTCCTACAATGAGCAGTTCTTC. It encodes CASSYAGGSYNEQFF. The complete variable domain, with remaining parts taken from reference TRBV28 and TRBJ2-1, reads DVKVTQSSRYLVKRTGEKVFLECVQDMDHENMFWYRQDPGLGLRLIYFSYDVKMKEKGDIPEGYSVSREKKERFSLILESASTNQTSMYLCASSYAGGSYNEQFFGPGTRLTVL.

Turning to this clone: The sample contains more than one DNA sequence encoding this CDR3. This chain connects TRBV6-5 to TRBJ1-1; no clear D gene. CDR3 length: 10 amino acids. CDR1 is MNHEY, CDR2 SVGAGI, per germline. In nucleotides, the CDR3 is TGTGCTACCCGGGGCACTGAAGCTTTCTTT. Translating gives CATRGTEAFF.

The chain is built from TRBV28 and TRBJ1-5; D unclear. This CDR3 spans 13 amino acids. V was pared by 9 bases and J by 0 bases, with 9 bases between. From germline, CDR1 is MDHEN and CDR2 SYDVKM. CDR3 amino acids: CASRLYSNQPQHF. The CDR3 DNA reads as TGTGCCAGTAGACTTTATAGCAATCAGCCCCAGCATTTT.

The genes are TRBV28 and TRBJ1-1; D remains ambiguous. The CDR3 is 14 residues long. The V end was cut by 2 bases, the J end by 4 bases, with 11 bases between. The germline V gene has CDR1 MDHEN and CDR2 SYDVKM. The CDR3, as DNA: TGTGCCAGCAGTTTAGTCGCAGATTCCACTGAAGCTTTCTTT. Encoded protein: CASSLVADSTEAFF.

This clone was counted once. This chain uses TRBV28 with TRBJ1-2; D remains ambiguous. Germline V CDR1 and CDR2: MDHEN, SYDVKM. The CDR3 runs to 16 residues. V lost 2 bases, J lost 1 base, and 14 bases lay in between. Here the CDR3 reads CASSLVAFPGNYGYTF. The CDR3 nucleotides are TGTGCCAGCAGTTTAGTAGCATTCCCGGGTAACTATGGCTACACCTTC.

This clone was counted only a few times. The chain employs TRBV2 and TRBJ1-2; D uncertain. This CDR3 contains 13 residues. CDR1 and CDR2 from the germline V gene are SNHLY and FYNNEI. Trimming left V 2 bases short and J 1 base short, with 5 bases between. The CDR3 sequence is CASSEWGNYGYTF. CDR3 nucleotides: TGTGCCAGCAGTGAATGGGGTAACTATGGCTACACCTTC.

This chain connects TRBV10-3 to TRBJ1-1; 9 nucleotides align to TRBD1. The germline V gene encodes CDR1 ENHRY and CDR2 SYGVKD. The junction had 5 bases not matched to a gene; V was cut back by 3 bases and J by 6 bases. The CDR3 covers 14 residues. In DNA, the CDR3 is TGTGCCATCAGTGATGCGGGACAGGGACCTGAAGCTTTCTTT. This codes for CAISDAGQGPEAFF.

This clone came up once. V gene TRBV7-9 combines with J gene TRBJ1-2; 10 nucleotides agree with TRBD1. Germline V CDR1 and CDR2: SEHNR, FQNEAQ (reference sequence). The CDR3 has 17 residues. V shed 4 bases and J 4 bases; nucleotides not matched to a gene: 12. DNA of the CDR3: TGTGCCAGCAGCTCGGCCGCCGGGACAGGGGTCGGCTATGGCTACACCTTC. This codes for CASSSAAGTGVGYGYTF.